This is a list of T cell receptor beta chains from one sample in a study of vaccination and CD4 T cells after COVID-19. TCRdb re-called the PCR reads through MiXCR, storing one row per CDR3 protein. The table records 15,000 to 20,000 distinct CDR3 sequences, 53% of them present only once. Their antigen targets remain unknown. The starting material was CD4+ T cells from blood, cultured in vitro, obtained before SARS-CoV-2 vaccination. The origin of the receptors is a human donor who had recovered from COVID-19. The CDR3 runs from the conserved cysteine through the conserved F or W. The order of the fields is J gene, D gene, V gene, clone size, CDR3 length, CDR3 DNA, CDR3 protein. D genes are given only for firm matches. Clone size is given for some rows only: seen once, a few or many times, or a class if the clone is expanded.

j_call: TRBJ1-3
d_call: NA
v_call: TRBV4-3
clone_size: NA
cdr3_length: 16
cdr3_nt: TGCGCCAGCAGCCAAAGATTTGGGGACTCTGGAAACACCATATATTTT
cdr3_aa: CASSQRFGDSGNTIYF

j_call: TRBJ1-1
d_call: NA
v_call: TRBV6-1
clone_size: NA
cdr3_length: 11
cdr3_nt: TGTGCCGTTCACCTTGGCTGGGAAGCTTTCTTT
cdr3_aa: CAVHLGWEAFF

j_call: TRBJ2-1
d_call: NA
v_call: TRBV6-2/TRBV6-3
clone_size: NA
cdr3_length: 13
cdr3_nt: TGTGCCAGCAGTTACTTCTCCTACAATGAGCAGTTCTTC
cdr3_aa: CASSYFSYNEQFF

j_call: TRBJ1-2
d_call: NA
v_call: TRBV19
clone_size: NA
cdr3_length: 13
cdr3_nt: TGTGCCAGTACTCCCCCGGGCGCTTCTGGCTACACCTTC
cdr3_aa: CASTPPGASGYTF

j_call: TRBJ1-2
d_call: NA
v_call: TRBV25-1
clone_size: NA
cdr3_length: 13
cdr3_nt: TGTGCCAGCAGTGAACAAGTTAACTATGGCTACACCTTC
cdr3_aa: CASSEQVNYGYTF

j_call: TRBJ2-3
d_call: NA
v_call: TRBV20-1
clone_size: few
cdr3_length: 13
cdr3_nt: TGCAGTGCTACCAGCGGAAGAACAGATACGCAGTATTTT
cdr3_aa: CSATSGRTDTQYF

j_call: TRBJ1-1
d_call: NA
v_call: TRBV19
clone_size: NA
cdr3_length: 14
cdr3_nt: TGTGCCAGTACCCGCAATAACCGGGGGACTGAAGCTTTCTTT
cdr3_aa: CASTRNNRGTEAFF

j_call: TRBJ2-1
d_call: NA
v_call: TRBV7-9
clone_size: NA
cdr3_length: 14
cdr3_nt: TGTGCCAGCAGCTCGATGAGCAACAGGGCCCGACTGGTCTTC
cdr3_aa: CASSSMSNRARLVF

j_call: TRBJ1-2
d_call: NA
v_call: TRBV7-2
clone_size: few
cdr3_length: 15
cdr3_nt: TGTGCCAGCAGCTCCGCTCCTCAGGAAGTTAATGGCTACACCTTC
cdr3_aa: CASSSAPQEVNGYTF

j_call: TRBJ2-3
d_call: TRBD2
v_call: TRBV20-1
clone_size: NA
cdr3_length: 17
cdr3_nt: TGCAGTGCGCTAAGAGTTTCAGCGGGGGTAAGCACAGATACGCAGTATTTT
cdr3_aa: CSALRVSAGVSTDTQYF

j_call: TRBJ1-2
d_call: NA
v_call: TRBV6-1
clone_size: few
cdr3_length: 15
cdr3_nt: TGTGCCAGCACCAATCTGGCTGGGGGTCGGATAGGCTACACCTTC
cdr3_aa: CASTNLAGGRIGYTF